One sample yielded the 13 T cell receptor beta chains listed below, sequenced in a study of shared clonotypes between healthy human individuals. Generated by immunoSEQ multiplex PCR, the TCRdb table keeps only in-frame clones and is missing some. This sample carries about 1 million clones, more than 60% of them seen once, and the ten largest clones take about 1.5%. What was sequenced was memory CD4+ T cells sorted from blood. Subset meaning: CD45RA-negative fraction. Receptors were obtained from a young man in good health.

The DNA of the CDR3 is TGCGCCACCCGGGACACCCCTAGCGGCTACACCTTC. This encodes CATRDTPSGYTF. J is TRBJ1-2 and V is TRBV10-2; D might be TRBD1 (6 bases). The CDR3 contains 12 residues. Germline assignment: CDR1 WSHSY and CDR2 SAAADI. Trimming shortened V by 10 bases and J by 8 bases, and 17 bases separated the two germline ends.

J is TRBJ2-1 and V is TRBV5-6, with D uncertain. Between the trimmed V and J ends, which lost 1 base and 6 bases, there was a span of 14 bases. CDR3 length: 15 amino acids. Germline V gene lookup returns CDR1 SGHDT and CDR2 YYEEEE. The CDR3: CASSLRFPGRNEQFF. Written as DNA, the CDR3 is TGTGCCAGCAGCTTGCGATTTCCGGGCCGCAATGAGCAGTTCTTC.

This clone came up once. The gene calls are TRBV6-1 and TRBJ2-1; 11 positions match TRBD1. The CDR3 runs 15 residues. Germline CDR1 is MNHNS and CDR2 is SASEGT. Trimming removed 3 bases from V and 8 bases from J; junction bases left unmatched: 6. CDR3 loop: CASSDWDRGAHEQFF. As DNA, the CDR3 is TGTGCCAGCAGTGATTGGGACAGGGGGGCCCATGAGCAGTTCTTC.

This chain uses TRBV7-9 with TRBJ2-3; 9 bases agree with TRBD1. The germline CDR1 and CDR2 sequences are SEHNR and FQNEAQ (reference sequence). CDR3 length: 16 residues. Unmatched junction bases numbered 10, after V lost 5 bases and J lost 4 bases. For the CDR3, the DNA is TGTGCCAGCAGCCCGTCTGTGGGACAGGGAGCAGATACGCAGTATTTT. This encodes CASSPSVGQGADTQYF.

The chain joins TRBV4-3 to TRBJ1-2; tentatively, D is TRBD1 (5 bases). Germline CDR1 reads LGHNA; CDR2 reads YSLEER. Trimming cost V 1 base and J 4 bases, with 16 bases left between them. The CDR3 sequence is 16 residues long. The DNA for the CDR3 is TGCGCCAGCAGCCAAGTACGCACAGGAGTAGGCTATGGCTACACCTTC. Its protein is CASSQVRTGVGYGYTF.

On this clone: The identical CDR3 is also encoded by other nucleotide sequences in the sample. This chain's CDR3 is CASSLRTGDTGELFF. CDR3 nucleotides: TGCGCCAGCAGCTTAAGGACAGGAGACACCGGGGAGCTGTTTTTT. The rearrangement joins TRBV5-1 to TRBJ2-2; 7 bases fit TRBD1. Per germline, CDR1 SGHRS and CDR2 YFSETQ. V dropped 2 bases and J dropped 3; count of bases not matched to a gene: 4. The CDR3 covers 15 residues.

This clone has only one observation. The CDR3 protein is CASSQTRGVIQYF. The CDR3 DNA is TGCGCCAGCAGCCAAACTAGGGGGGTCATTCAGTACTTC. This sequence joins TRBV10-2 and TRBJ2-4; D possibly matches TRBD1 or TRBD2 (6 bases each). The CDR3 loop spans 13 amino acids. Germline V CDR1 and CDR2: WSHSY, SAAADI. V lost 6 bases and J 9 bases, leaving 15 bases between the germline ends.

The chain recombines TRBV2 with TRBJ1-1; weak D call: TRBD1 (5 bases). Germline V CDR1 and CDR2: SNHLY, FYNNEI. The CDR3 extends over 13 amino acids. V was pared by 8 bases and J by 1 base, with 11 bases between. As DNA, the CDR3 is TGTGCCAGCCAGGGTAATACGAACACTGAAGCTTTCTTT. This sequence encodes CASQGNTNTEAFF.

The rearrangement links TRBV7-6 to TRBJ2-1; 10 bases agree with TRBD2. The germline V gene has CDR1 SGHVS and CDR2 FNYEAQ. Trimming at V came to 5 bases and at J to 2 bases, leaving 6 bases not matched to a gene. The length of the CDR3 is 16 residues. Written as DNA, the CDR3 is TGTGCCAGCAGCCCCCGGGGGACTAGCGCCTACAATGAGCAGTTCTTC. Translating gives CASSPRGTSAYNEQFF. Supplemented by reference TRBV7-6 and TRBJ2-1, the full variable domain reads GAGVSQSPRYKVTKRGQDVALRCDPISGHVSLYWYRQALGQGPEFLTYFNYEAQQDKSGLPNDRFSAERPEGSISTLTIQRTEQRDSAMYRCASSPRGTSAYNEQFFGPGTRLTVL.

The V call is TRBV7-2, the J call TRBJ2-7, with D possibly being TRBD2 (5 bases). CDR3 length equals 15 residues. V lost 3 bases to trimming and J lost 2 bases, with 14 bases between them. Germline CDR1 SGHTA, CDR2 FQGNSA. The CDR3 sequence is CASSFEAQRPYEQYF. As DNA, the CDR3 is TGTGCCAGCAGCTTTGAGGCCCAGCGGCCCTACGAGCAGTACTTC. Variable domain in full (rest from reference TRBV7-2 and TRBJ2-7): GAGVSQSPSNKVTEKGKDVELRCDPISGHTALYWYRQSLGQGLEFLIYFQGNSAPDKSGLPSDRFSAERTGGSVSTLTIQRTQQEDSAVYLCASSFEAQRPYEQYFGPGTRLTVT.

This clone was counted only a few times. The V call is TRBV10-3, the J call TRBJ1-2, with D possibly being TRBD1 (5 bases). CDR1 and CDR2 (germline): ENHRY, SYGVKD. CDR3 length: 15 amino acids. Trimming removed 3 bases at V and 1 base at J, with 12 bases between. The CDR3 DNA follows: TGTGCCATCAGTGAATCACAGGCTAATAACTATGGCTACACCTTC. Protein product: CAISESQANNYGYTF.

CDR3 sequence: CASRRTSLTDTQYF. In DNA form, the CDR3 reads TGCGCCAGCAGAAGGACTAGCTTAACAGATACGCAGTATTTT. The chain recombines TRBV5-1 with TRBJ2-3, with 8 bases identical to TRBD2. The CDR3 is 14 residues long. CDR1 SGHRS and CDR2 YFSETQ come from the germline V gene. The V segment lost 5 bases and the J segment 3 bases; nucleotides outside the gene matches: 5.

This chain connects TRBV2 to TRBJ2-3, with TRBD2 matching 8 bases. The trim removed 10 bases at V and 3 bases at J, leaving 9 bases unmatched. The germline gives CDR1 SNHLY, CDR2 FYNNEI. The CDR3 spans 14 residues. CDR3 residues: CAIIPGLGTDTQYF. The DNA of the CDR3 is TGTGCCATAATACCGGGACTAGGGACAGATACGCAGTATTTT.